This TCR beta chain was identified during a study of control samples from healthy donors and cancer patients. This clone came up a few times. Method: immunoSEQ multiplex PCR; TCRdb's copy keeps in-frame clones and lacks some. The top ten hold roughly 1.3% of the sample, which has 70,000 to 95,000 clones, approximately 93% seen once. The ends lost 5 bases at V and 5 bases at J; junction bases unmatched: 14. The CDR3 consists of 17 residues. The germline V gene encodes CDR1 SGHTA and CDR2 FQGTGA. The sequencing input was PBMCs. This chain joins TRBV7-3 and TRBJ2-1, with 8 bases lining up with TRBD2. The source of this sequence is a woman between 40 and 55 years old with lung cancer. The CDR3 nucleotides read TGTGCCAGCAGCCCAACTTACGGGGGGGCAACCGACAATGAGCAGTTCTTC. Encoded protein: CASSPTYGGATDNEQFF.